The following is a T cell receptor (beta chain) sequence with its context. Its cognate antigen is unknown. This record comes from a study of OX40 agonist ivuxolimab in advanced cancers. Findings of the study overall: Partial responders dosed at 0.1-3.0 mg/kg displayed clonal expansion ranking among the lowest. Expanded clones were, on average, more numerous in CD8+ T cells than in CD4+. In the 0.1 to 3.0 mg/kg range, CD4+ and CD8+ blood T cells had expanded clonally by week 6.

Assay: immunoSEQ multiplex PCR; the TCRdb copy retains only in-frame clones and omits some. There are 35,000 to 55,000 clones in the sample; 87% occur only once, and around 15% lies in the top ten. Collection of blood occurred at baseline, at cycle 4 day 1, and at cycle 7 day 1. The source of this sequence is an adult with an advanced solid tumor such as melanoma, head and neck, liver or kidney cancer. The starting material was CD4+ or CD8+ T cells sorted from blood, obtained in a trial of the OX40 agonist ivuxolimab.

CDR3 sequence reads: CASSVVSNNEQFF. CDR3 nucleotides: TGTGCCAGCAGCGTGGTGAGCAACAATGAGCAGTTCTTC. The rearrangement uses TRBV7-3 and TRBJ2-1; D is unresolved. Germline V lookup: CDR1 SGHTA, CDR2 FQGTGA. V lost 5 bases to trimming and J lost 5 bases, with 10 bases between them. The CDR3 spans 13 residues.